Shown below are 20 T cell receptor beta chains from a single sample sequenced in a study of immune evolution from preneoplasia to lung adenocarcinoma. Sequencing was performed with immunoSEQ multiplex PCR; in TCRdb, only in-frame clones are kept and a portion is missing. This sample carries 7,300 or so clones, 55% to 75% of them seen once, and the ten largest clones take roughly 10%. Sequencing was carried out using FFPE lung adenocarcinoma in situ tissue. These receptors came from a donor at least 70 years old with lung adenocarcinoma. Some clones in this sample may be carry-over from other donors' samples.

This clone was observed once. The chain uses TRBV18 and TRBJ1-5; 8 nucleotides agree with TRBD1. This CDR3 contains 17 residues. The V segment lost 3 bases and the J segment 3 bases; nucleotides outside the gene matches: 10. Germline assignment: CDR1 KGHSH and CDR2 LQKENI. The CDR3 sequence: CASSPGDRTMHNQPQHF. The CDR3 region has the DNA TGTGCCAGCTCACCGGGGGACAGGACGATGCACAATCAGCCCCAGCATTTT.

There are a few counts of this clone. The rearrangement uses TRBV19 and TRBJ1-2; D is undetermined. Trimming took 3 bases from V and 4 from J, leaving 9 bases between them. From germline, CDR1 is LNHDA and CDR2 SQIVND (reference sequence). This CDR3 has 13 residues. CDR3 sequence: CASSIDRTYGYTF. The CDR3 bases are TGTGCCAGTAGTATCGACCGGACCTATGGCTACACCTTC.

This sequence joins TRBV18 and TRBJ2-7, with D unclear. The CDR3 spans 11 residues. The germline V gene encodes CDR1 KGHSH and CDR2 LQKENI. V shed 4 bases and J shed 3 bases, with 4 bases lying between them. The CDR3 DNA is TGTGCCAGCTCACTAGACTACGAGCAGTACTTC. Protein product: CASSLDYEQYF.

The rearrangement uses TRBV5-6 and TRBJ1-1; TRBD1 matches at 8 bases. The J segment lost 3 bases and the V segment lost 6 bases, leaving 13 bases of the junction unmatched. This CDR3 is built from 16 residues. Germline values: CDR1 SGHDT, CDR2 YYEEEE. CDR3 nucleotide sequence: TGTGCCAGCAACGAAGAGGCAGGGGGCGCCCACACTGAAGCTTTCTTT. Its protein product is CASNEEAGGAHTEAFF.

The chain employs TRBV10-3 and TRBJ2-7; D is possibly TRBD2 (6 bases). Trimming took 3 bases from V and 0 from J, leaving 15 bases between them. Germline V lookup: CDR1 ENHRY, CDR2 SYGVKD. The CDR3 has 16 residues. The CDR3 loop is CAISDMGGLSSYEQYF. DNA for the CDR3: TGTGCCATCAGTGATATGGGGGGATTAAGCTCCTACGAGCAGTACTTC.

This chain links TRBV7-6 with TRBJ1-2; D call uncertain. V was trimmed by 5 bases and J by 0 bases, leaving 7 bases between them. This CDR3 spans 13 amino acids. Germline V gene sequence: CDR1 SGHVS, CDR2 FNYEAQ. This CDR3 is CASSPDSNYGYTF. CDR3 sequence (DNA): TGTGCCAGCAGCCCCGACTCTAACTATGGCTACACCTTC.

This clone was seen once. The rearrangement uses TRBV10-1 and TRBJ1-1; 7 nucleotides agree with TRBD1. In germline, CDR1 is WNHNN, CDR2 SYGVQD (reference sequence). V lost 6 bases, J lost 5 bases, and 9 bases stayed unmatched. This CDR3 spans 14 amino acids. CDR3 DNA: TGCGCCAGCAGCCAGGGGGGAACCGCAACTGAAGCTTTCTTT. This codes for CASSQGGTATEAFF.

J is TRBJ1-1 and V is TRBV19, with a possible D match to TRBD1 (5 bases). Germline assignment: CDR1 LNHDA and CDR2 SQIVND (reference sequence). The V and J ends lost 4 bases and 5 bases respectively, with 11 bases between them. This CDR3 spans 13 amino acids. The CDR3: CASSTRDVTEAFF. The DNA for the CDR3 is TGTGCCAGTAGTACTCGGGACGTAACTGAAGCTTTCTTT.

Here the CDR3 DNA reads TGTGCCTGGAGTAGCGGGGTTGATAACTATGGCTACACCTTC. Translated: CAWSSGVDNYGYTF. The genes are TRBV30 and TRBJ1-2; D is uncertain. V was pared by 2 bases and J by 1 base, with 11 bases between. The CDR3 runs 14 residues. Germline V CDR1 and CDR2: GTSNPN, SVGIG (reference sequence).

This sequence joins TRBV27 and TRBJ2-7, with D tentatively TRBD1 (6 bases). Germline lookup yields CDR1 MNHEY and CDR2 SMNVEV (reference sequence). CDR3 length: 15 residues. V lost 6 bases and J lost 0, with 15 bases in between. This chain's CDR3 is CASSHRPDSSYEQYF. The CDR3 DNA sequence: TGTGCCAGCAGCCATAGACCGGACAGCTCCTACGAGCAGTACTTC.

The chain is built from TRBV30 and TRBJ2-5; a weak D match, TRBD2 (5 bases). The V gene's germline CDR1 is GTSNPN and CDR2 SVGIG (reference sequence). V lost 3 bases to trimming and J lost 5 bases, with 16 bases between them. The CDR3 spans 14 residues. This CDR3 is CAWRETFRGETQYF. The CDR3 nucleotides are TGTGCCTGGAGAGAGACTTTCCGGGGTGAGACCCAGTACTTC.

The CDR3 sequence is CATSRDRVGIYGYTF. DNA of the CDR3: TGTGCCACTTCCCGGGACAGGGTGGGAATCTATGGCTACACCTTC. The J gene is TRBJ1-2, the V gene TRBV2; TRBD1 agrees at 9 bases. Germline assignment: CDR1 SNHLY and CDR2 FYNNEI. The length of the CDR3 is 15 residues. The V gene end was trimmed by 10 bases and the J gene end by 4 bases; junction bases not matched to a gene: 13.

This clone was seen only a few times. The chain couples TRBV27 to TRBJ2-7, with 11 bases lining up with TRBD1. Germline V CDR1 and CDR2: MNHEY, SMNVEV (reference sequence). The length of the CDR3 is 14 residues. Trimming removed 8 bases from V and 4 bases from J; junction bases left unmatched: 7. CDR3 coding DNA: TGTGCCAGCCGCTCCGGGACAGGGGGGTACGAGCAGTACTTC. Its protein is CASRSGTGGYEQYF.

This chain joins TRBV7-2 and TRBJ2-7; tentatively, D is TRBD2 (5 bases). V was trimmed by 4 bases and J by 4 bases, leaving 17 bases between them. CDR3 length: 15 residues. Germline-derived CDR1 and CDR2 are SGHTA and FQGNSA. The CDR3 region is CASSSDSGGSYEQYF. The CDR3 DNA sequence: TGTGCCAGCAGCTCGGACTCGGGTGGGTCTTACGAGCAGTACTTC.

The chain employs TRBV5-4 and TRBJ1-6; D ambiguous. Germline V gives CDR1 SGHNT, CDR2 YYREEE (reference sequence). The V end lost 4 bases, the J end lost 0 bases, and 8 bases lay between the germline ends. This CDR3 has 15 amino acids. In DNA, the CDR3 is TGTGCCAGCAGCCCAATAAACTCCTATAATTCACCCCTCCACTTT. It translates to CASSPINSYNSPLHF.

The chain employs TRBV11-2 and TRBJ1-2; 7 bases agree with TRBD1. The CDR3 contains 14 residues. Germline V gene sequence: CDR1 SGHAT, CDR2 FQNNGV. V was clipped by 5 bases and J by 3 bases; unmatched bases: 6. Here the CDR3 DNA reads TGTGCCAGCAGCCAGGACAGGTTTGACTATGGCTACACCTTC. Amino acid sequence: CASSQDRFDYGYTF.

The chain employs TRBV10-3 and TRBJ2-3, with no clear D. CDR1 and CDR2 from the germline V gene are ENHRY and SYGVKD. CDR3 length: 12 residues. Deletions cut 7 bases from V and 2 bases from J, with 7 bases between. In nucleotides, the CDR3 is TGTGCCATCACTGGCGACACAGATACGCAGTATTTT. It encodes CAITGDTDTQYF.

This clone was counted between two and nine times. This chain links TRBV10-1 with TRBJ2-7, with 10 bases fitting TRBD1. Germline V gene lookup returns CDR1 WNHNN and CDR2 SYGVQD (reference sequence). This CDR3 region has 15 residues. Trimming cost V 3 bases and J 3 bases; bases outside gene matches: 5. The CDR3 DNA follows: TGCGCCAGCAGTGAAGGACAGGGGGTTCTCTACGAGCAGTACTTC. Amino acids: CASSEGQGVLYEQYF.

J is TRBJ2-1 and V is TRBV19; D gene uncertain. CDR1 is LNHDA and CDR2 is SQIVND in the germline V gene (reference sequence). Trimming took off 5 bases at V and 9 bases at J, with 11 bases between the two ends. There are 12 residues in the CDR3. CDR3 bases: TGTGCCAGTAGTCAGGCGGTGGGTGAGCAGTTCTTC. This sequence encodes CASSQAVGEQFF.

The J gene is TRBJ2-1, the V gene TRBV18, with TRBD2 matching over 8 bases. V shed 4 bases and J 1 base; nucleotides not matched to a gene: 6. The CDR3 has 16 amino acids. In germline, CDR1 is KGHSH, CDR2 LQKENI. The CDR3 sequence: CASSLGSGTSYNEQFF. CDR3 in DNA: TGTGCCAGCTCACTGGGTAGCGGGACTTCCTACAATGAGCAGTTCTTC.